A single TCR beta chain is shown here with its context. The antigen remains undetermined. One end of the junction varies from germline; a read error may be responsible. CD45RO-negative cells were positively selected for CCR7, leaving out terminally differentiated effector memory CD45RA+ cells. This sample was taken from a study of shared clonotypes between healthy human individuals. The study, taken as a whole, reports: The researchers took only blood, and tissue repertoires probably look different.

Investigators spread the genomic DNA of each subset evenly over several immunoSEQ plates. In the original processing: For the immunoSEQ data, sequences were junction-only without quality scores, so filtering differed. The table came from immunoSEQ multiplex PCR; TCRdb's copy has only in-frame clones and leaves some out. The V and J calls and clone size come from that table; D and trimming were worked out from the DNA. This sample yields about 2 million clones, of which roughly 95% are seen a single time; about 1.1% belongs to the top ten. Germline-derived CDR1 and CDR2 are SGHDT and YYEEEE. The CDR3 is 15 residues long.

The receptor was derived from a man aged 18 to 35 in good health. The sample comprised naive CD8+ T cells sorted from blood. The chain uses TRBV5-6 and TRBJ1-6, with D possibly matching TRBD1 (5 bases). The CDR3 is CASSFGTSYNSPLHF. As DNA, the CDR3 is TGTGCCAGCAGCTTCGGGACTTCCTACAATTCACCCCTCCACTTT.